What follows describes a single T cell receptor beta chain. This sample is part of a study of cytomegalovirus exposure and HLA in healthy donors. Looked up from germline, CDR1 is MDHEN and CDR2 is SYDVKM. The CDR3 spans 14 residues. The V and J ends lost 4 bases and 4 bases respectively, with 11 bases between them. The PCR was carried out with 60 Vbeta primers and 13 Jbeta primers. The assay was immunoSEQ multiplex PCR, and TCRdb's table has in-frame clones only and misses some. The repertoire has about 190,000 clones, about 81% of them found once; the top ten carry about 4.4%. This chain connects TRBV28 to TRBJ1-5; maybe TRBD1 (6 bases). The source material was PBMCs. This clonotype was obtained from a man aged 30 to 39 in good health and CMV-seropositive. The CDR3 is CASSSTGLNQPQHF. CDR3 DNA: TGTGCCAGCAGTTCCACAGGGCTAAATCAGCCCCAGCATTTT.